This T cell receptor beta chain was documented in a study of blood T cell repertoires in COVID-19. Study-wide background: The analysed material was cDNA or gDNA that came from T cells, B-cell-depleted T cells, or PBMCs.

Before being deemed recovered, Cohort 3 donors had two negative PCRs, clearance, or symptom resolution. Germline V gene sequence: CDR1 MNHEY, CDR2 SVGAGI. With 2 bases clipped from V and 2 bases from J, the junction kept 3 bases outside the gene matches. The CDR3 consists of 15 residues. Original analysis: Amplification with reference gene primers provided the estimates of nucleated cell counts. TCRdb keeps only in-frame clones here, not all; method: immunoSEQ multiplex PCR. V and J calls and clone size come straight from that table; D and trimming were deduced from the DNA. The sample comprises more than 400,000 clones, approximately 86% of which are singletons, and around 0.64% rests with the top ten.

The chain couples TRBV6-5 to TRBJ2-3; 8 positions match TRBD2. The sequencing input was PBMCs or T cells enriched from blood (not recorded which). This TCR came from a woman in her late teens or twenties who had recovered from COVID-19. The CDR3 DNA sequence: TGTGCCAGCAGTTACACGGGGGGGCCCACAGATACGCAGTATTTT. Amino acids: CASSYTGGPTDTQYF.